A selection of T cell receptor beta chains follows, all from one sample in a study of PD-L1 blockade in urothelial cancer. This table comes from immunoSEQ multiplex PCR, and its TCRdb copy is limited to in-frame clones, with some not included. The sample records around 45,000 clones, 88% being singletons. This material consisted of PBMCs, taken around atezolizumab (anti-PD-L1) treatment. These receptors were collected from an older woman with urothelial cancer. Both conserved end residues are part of each CDR3. D genes are given only for firm matches.

J,D,V,DNA,CDR3
TRBJ2-7,TRBD1,TRBV9,TGTGCCAGCAGCGTAGCCCCCCAGGGGGCCGAGCAGTACTTC,CASSVAPQGAEQYF
TRBJ1-2,TRBD1,TRBV19,TGTGCCAGTAGTAGAGACAGGGAAAGAGGCTACACCTTC,CASSRDRERGYTF
TRBJ2-1,TRBD1,TRBV15,TGTGCCACCAGCACTCTACGCCCGGGACAGGTCTCTTACAATGAGCAGTTCTTC,CATSTLRPGQVSYNEQFF
TRBJ2-7,.,TRBV10-3,TGTGCCACCCGAGGGACAACCTCCTACGAGCAGTACTTC,CATRGTTSYEQYF
TRBJ2-1,TRBD2,TRBV7-2,TGTGCCAGCAGCTCACTAGCGGGGGGGCGTCACAATGAGCAGTTCTTC,CASSSLAGGRHNEQFF
TRBJ1-1,TRBD1,TRBV5-1,TGCGCCAGCAGCTCTGGACAGGGTGAAGCTTTCTTT,CASSSGQGEAFF
TRBJ1-1,.,TRBV9,TGTGCCAGCAGCGTATTTTCCCGTGCCCGGTGGTTATTCATGAACACTGAAGCTTTCTTT,CASSVFSRARWLFMNTEAFF
TRBJ2-3,.,TRBV2,TGTGCCAGCAGTGATCGGGCAGATACGCAGTATTTT,CASSDRADTQYF
TRBJ2-3,.,TRBV9,TGTGCCAGCAGCGTAGATAACGAGGATACGCAGTATTTT,CASSVDNEDTQYF
TRBJ1-2,TRBD1,TRBV7-2,TGTGCCAGCAGCCCCTTGGGACAGGGATCGGATGGCTACACCTTC,CASSPLGQGSDGYTF
TRBJ2-1,TRBD2,TRBV6-5,TGTGCCAGCAGCTATGGTCGGGAGGGCCTCGATGAGCAGTTCTTC,CASSYGREGLDEQFF
TRBJ1-3,TRBD1,TRBV5-1,TGCGCCAGCAGCTTGGTGTCAGGGGGCGGAAACACCATATATTTT,CASSLVSGGGNTIYF
TRBJ2-1,TRBD2,TRBV5-1,TGCGCCAGCAGCGTTTCAACCGGGACTAGCGGGATGCCGGGGCTCAATGAGCAGTTCTTC,CASSVSTGTSGMPGLNEQFF
TRBJ1-2,TRBD1,TRBV7-2,TGTGCAACCCATACCCAGGGGGCGCGTAATTCTGGCTACACCTTC,CATHTQGARNSGYTF
TRBJ1-2,.,TRBV12-5,TGTGCTAGTGGTTTACTAGGGTTCTATGGCTACACCTTC,CASGLLGFYGYTF
TRBJ1-1,.,TRBV28,TGTGCCTTGACAACGAACACTGAAGCTTTCTTT,CALTTNTEAFF
TRBJ2-5,TRBD2,TRBV6-5,TGTGCCAGCAGTCCATCGGGACTAGGGGGAGAGACCCAGTACTTC,CASSPSGLGGETQYF
TRBJ2-7,.,TRBV5-8,TGTGCCAGCAGCTTGGTTGGGACACTTGCCTACGAGCAGTACTTC,CASSLVGTLAYEQYF
TRBJ2-7,.,TRBV6-5,TGTGCCAGCAGTCCGGGGCGGGAAATCGAGCAGTACTTC,CASSPGREIEQYF
TRBJ1-2,TRBD1,TRBV28,TGTGCCAGCAGTTCGGGGACAGTTCGCTACACCTTC,CASSSGTVRYTF